These T cell receptor beta chains were read from a single sample in a study of human thymus T cells. The method was immunoSEQ multiplex PCR; TCRdb's version includes in-frame clones alone and lacks a portion of them. Altogether tens of thousands of clones are present, around 96% being singletons, with the ten largest covering approximately 0.03%. The specimen was thymus tissue. The source is a boy in the first two years of life with a congenital heart defect but otherwise immunologically healthy. Each CDR3 is given without its conserved first and last residue.

j_call,v_call,cdr3_length,cdr3_aa
TRBJ1-2,TRBV5-8,13,ASSLEGYRGYGYT
TRBJ2-7,TRBV20-1,9,SASRSQTEY
TRBJ2-7,TRBV28,16,ASSLKFCGRTEGHEQY
TRBJ2-7,TRBV2,10,ARNGQGHEQY
TRBJ1-1,TRBV7-9,13,ASSLVRQGSPEAF
TRBJ2-2,TRBV19,8,ASGSGELF
TRBJ2-3,TRBV19,15,ASSITLSGAYTDTQY
TRBJ1-5,TRBV9,12,ASSQGWSNQPQH
TRBJ1-3,TRBV11-3,17,ASSLSAPFRGISGNTIY
TRBJ2-7,TRBV27,14,ASNPYKGRSSYEQY
TRBJ1-1,TRBV7-8,17,ASSSHLRERPWRNTEAF